This entry describes one T cell receptor (beta chain). These data are taken from a study of blood T cell repertoires in COVID-19. The germline gives CDR1 MNHEY, CDR2 SVGEGT. Trimming at V came to 2 bases and at J to 4 bases, leaving 7 bases not matched to a gene. The CDR3 sequence is 16 residues long. Repertoires were generated with immunoSEQ multiplex PCR, while TCRdb's copy carries only in-frame clones and drops some. This sample carries approximately 290,000 clones, roughly 80% of them seen once, and the ten largest clones take about a sixth. Sequencing used peripheral blood. V is TRBV6-2 or TRBV6-3 and J is TRBJ2-7; 11 nucleotides agree with TRBD2. The sequence was obtained from a person between 65 and 80 years old with COVID-19, enrolled during active disease. CDR3 amino acids: CASSYNSGRAVYEQYF. CDR3 bases: TGTGCCAGCAGTTACAATAGCGGGAGGGCGGTGTACGAGCAGTACTTC.